Each of the 27 T cell receptor beta chains below was sequenced from the same sample in a study of shared clonotypes between healthy human individuals. TCRdb keeps only in-frame clones here, not all; method: immunoSEQ multiplex PCR. The sample has under 650,000 clones; 90% to 97% are singletons. Sequenced material: naive CD4+ T cells sorted from blood. Noted subset: CD45RA+ positively selected. The receptors were gathered from a young woman in good health.

V gene TRBV7-9 combines with J gene TRBJ2-4; 10 bases fit TRBD2. V was pared by 6 bases and J by 0 bases, with 11 bases of the junction left unmatched. CDR3 length: 18 residues. Germline CDR1 SEHNR, CDR2 FQNEAQ (reference sequence). The CDR3 sequence: CASSFTSGKAIAKNIQYF. The CDR3 DNA is TGTGCCAGCAGTTTTACTAGCGGGAAAGCGATAGCCAAAAACATTCAGTACTTC.

This chain joins TRBV11-2 and TRBJ2-7; 9 nucleotides agree with TRBD1. The CDR3 has 16 residues. V shed 1 base and J 1 base; nucleotides not matched to a gene: 5. From germline, CDR1 is SGHAT and CDR2 FQNNGV. The CDR3 loop reads CASSLVLGTGSYEQYF. The CDR3, as DNA: TGTGCCAGCAGCTTAGTTTTGGGGACAGGGTCCTACGAGCAGTACTTC.

In this sample, this clone turned up once. The J gene is TRBJ2-2, the V gene TRBV18; TRBD2 matches 8 bases. The germline gives CDR1 KGHSH, CDR2 LQKENI. The CDR3 loop spans 16 amino acids. Trimming took 4 bases from V and 0 from J; bases not matched to a gene: 4. The DNA for the CDR3 is TGTGCCAGCTCACACAAGCGGGGGTCGAACACCGGGGAGCTGTTTTTT. Translating gives CASSHKRGSNTGELFF.

This sequence joins TRBV4-2 and TRBJ2-2; possible D gene TRBD2, 5 bases. This CDR3 has 15 amino acids. Germline CDR1 and CDR2: LGHNA and YNFKEQ. Between the trimmed V and J ends, which lost 5 bases and 3 bases, there was a span of 13 bases. CDR3 bases: TGTGCCAGCAGCTTGAAGCTAGCTGACACCGGGGAGCTGTTTTTT. Protein product: CASSLKLADTGELFF.

This rearrangement joins TRBV28 to TRBJ1-2, with D unresolved. Between the trimmed V and J ends, which lost 4 bases and 4 bases, there was a span of 13 bases. Germline V gene sequence: CDR1 MDHEN, CDR2 SYDVKM. This CDR3 comprises 14 residues. The DNA for the CDR3 is TGTGCCAGCAGTTCTCGACCGGCCAGCTATGGCTACACCTTC. Protein: CASSSRPASYGYTF.

This clone was recorded only once. V and J are TRBV2 and TRBJ2-7; 8 bases map to TRBD1. The CDR3 is made up of 13 amino acids. J was trimmed by 2 bases and V by 7 bases; bases with no gene match: 4. Germline CDR1 reads SNHLY; CDR2 reads FYNNEI. The CDR3 DNA sequence: TGTGCCAGCAAACAGGGGGAAGCCTACGAGCAGTACTTC. It yields the protein CASKQGEAYEQYF.

The chain has TRBV7-8 and TRBJ1-3, with 11 bases identical to TRBD1. This CDR3 contains 16 residues. After removal of 5 bases from V and 1 base from J, the junction contained 4 bases not matched to a gene. Germline CDR1 SGHVS, CDR2 FQNEAQ. CDR3 bases: TGTGCCAGCAGCAGGGACAGGGGGACTTCTGGAAACACCATATATTTT. It is translated as CASSRDRGTSGNTIYF.

The chain recombines TRBV28 with TRBJ1-3; no clear D gene. Germline CDR1 reads MDHEN; CDR2 reads SYDVKM. This CDR3 comprises 15 residues. With 3 bases removed from V and 1 base from J, the gap between germline ends came to 10 bases. The CDR3 DNA is TGTGCCAGCAGTTTGGGGAGCAGGTCTGGAAACACCATATATTTT. Protein sequence: CASSLGSRSGNTIYF.

The J gene is TRBJ1-2, the V gene TRBV7-2; D might be TRBD1 (6 bases). The CDR3 totals 18 residues. CDR1 is SGHTA, CDR2 FQGNSA, per germline. V was pared by 1 base and J by 5 bases, with 23 bases between. For the CDR3, the DNA is TGTGCCAGCAGCTTAGGTTGGGGGCCGAGAGCAACTTTGTATGGCTACACCTTC. Translated, it gives CASSLGWGPRATLYGYTF.

This rearrangement joins TRBV10-3 to TRBJ1-4, with TRBD1 matching 9 bases. The V and J ends lost 2 bases and 8 bases, in that order; junction bases with no gene match: 6. The CDR3 covers 15 residues. Germline V gene lookup returns CDR1 ENHRY and CDR2 SYGVKD. CDR3 in amino acids: CAISEPDRGREKLFF. Written as DNA, the CDR3 is TGTGCCATCAGTGAGCCGGACAGGGGAAGGGAAAAACTGTTTTTT.

The V and J genes are TRBV11-2 and TRBJ2-7; a weak D match, TRBD1 (5 bases). The length of the CDR3 is 13 residues. Trimming stripped 5 bases from V and 3 bases from J, with 11 bases between. Germline V gives CDR1 SGHAT, CDR2 FQNNGV. This chain's CDR3 is CASSLTTVYEQYF. CDR3 DNA: TGTGCCAGCAGCCTAACGACAGTCTACGAGCAGTACTTC.

This clone was counted between two and nine times. The rearrangement uses TRBV28 and TRBJ1-5; D is unresolved. The CDR3 consists of 14 residues. The germline CDR1 and CDR2 sequences are MDHEN and SYDVKM. Between the trimmed V and J ends, which lost 6 bases and 5 bases, there was a span of 14 bases. CDR3 bases: TGTGCCAGCAGCCGCCGGCGGACCGATCAGCCCCAGCATTTT. Translating gives CASSRRRTDQPQHF.

The chain couples TRBV7-8 to TRBJ2-7; D may be TRBD1 (5 bases). The CDR3 runs to 12 residues. Germline V lookup: CDR1 SGHVS, CDR2 FQNEAQ. V was cut by 6 bases and J by 4 bases, with 10 bases left in between. CDR3 nucleotides: TGTGCCAGCAGATCCCAGGGATACGAGCAGTACTTC. Amino acids: CASRSQGYEQYF.

The chain carries TRBV5-1 and TRBJ1-5; no clear D. Germline V gene lookup returns CDR1 SGHRS and CDR2 YFSETQ. The V end lost 4 bases, the J end lost 7 bases, and 12 bases lay between the germline ends. CDR3 length: 13 residues. CDR3 in DNA: TGCGCCAGCAGCCCCTCTTTAGGACAGCCCCAGCATTTT. Protein sequence: CASSPSLGQPQHF.

This sequence joins TRBV14 and TRBJ2-7, with TRBD2 matching 13 bases. V was clipped by 3 bases and J by 2 bases; unmatched bases: 10. CDR3 length: 18 amino acids. Germline V lookup: CDR1 SGHDN, CDR2 FVKESK. The chain's CDR3 is CASSQGLAGPKVTYEQYF. The CDR3 DNA follows: TGTGCCAGCAGCCAGGGACTAGCGGGACCTAAGGTGACCTACGAGCAGTACTTC.

This chain joins TRBV18 and TRBJ1-2, with D perhaps TRBD1 (5 bases). V lost 8 bases and J lost 7, with 17 bases in between. The CDR3 has 13 residues. Germline CDR1 KGHSH, CDR2 LQKENI. This CDR3 is CASHPRVGVGYTF. The CDR3 DNA follows: TGTGCCAGCCACCCTAGGGTGGGGGTTGGCTACACCTTC.

The chain links TRBV18 to TRBJ1-5; 7 bases are a match to TRBD1. With V trimmed by 3 bases and J by 0 bases, 17 bases remained unmatched. The CDR3 runs 20 residues. Germline values: CDR1 KGHSH, CDR2 LQKENI. As DNA, the CDR3 is TGTGCCAGCTCACCTGTGCCACCCGGGACAGTGACTTATAGCAATCAGCCCCAGCATTTT. Translating gives CASSPVPPGTVTYSNQPQHF. Complete variable domain (other parts from reference TRBV18 and TRBJ1-5): NAGVMQNPRHLVRRRGQEARLRCSPMKGHSHVYWYRQLPEEGLKFMVYLQKENIIDESGMPKERFSAEFPKEGPSILRIQQVVRGDSAAYFCASSPVPPGTVTYSNQPQHFGDGTRLSIL.

CDR3 in amino acids: CASSYDGGFQETQYF. CDR3 DNA: TGTGCCAGCAGTTACGACGGCGGGTTTCAAGAGACCCAGTACTTC. This rearrangement joins TRBV6-6 to TRBJ2-5; D possibly corresponds to TRBD2 (5 bases). From germline, CDR1 is MNHNY and CDR2 SVGAGI (reference sequence). V gave up 2 bases and J gave up 2 bases, with 12 bases separating them. CDR3 length: 15 amino acids.

This chain connects TRBV25-1 to TRBJ1-1; the D gene is possibly TRBD1 (6 bases). Trimming left V 10 bases short and J 1 base short, with 19 bases between. The V gene's germline CDR1 is MGHDK and CDR2 SYGVNS. This CDR3 comprises 15 residues. The CDR3 DNA reads as TGTGCCACGGGACATCCTTGGTCCTGGAACACTGAAGCTTTCTTT. Translated, it gives CATGHPWSWNTEAFF.

The chain joins TRBV5-1 to TRBJ1-2; a possible D gene is TRBD1 (5 bases). CDR1 is SGHRS, CDR2 YFSETQ, per germline. Trimming took off 0 bases at V and 4 bases at J, with 10 bases between the two ends. This CDR3 is built from 14 residues. CDR3: CASSLATASYGYTF. In DNA, the CDR3 is TGCGCCAGCAGCTTGGCGACAGCGTCCTATGGCTACACCTTC.

This chain links TRBV11-2 with TRBJ2-2, with D perhaps being TRBD1 or TRBD2 (5 bases each). Germline lookup yields CDR1 SGHAT and CDR2 FQNNGV. The CDR3 consists of 16 residues. V lost 5 bases and J lost 1, with 14 bases in between. The CDR3 nucleotides are TGTGCCAGCAGCCCCGGGACGGGATTGAACACCGGGGAGCTGTTTTTT. It specifies CASSPGTGLNTGELFF.

The chain has TRBV7-3 and TRBJ2-6; 9 bases fit TRBD1. The junction had 20 bases not matched to a gene; V was cut back by 5 bases and J by 3 bases. Germline CDR1 SGHTA, CDR2 FQGTGA. The CDR3 runs 21 residues. Here the CDR3 reads CASSPLKTVLQGARGANVLTF. The CDR3 nucleotides are TGTGCCAGCAGCCCACTAAAGACCGTACTACAGGGGGCGCGTGGGGCCAACGTCCTGACTTTC.

The V gene is TRBV2, the J gene TRBJ1-3; no firm D call. This CDR3 spans 19 amino acids. The V and J ends lost 0 bases and 0 bases respectively, with 18 bases between them. In germline, CDR1 is SNHLY, CDR2 FYNNEI. CDR3 sequence reads: CASSEAGHWTVSSGNTIYF. The CDR3 DNA sequence: TGTGCCAGCAGTGAAGCGGGTCACTGGACCGTCAGCTCTGGAAACACCATATATTTT.

V and J are TRBV4-1 and TRBJ2-1, with D tentatively TRBD2 (6 bases). CDR1 is MGHRA, CDR2 YSYEKL, per germline. V lost 4 bases and J lost 7, with 23 bases in between. The CDR3 totals 17 residues. CDR3 nucleotide sequence: TGCGCCAGCAGCCTCAATATTCTAGCGCCCGTCGGGAATGAGCAGTTCTTC. It yields the protein CASSLNILAPVGNEQFF.

J is TRBJ2-5 and V is TRBV18, with unresolved D. This CDR3 comprises 13 residues. V dropped 3 bases and J dropped 4 bases, with 9 bases sitting between them. CDR1 and CDR2 from the germline V gene are KGHSH and LQKENI. This chain's CDR3 is CASSPPPGETQYF. CDR3 DNA sequence: TGTGCCAGCTCACCCCCCCCGGGAGAGACCCAGTACTTC.

This clone was recorded once. The chain combines TRBV7-3 with TRBJ1-1; 8 nucleotides match TRBD1. Per the germline V gene, CDR1 is SGHTA and CDR2 is FQGTGA. This CDR3 is 14 amino acids long. V lost 4 bases, J lost 4 bases, and 5 bases stayed unmatched. DNA of the CDR3: TGTGCCAGCAGCTCCGGACAGGGAAGCACTGAAGCTTTCTTT. This codes for CASSSGQGSTEAFF.

The chain is built from TRBV27 and TRBJ1-2, with D unresolved. The CDR3 consists of 14 residues. Germline values: CDR1 MNHEY, CDR2 SMNVEV (reference sequence). V was shortened by 4 bases and J by 4 bases, with 13 bases between the two germline ends. CDR3 sequence (DNA): TGTGCCAGCAGTTCGATACAGAAGCTCTATGGCTACACCTTC. As protein: CASSSIQKLYGYTF.